Given below is one TCR beta chain in context. This record belongs to a study of T cells in localized non-small cell lung cancer. Germline V gives CDR1 LNHNV, CDR2 YYDKDF (reference sequence). The CDR3 contains 15 residues. The junction had 9 bases not matched to a gene; V was cut back by 2 bases and J by 7 bases. Measured with immunoSEQ multiplex PCR; TCRdb has only the in-frame clones, and not every one. The sample yields approximately 29,000 clones, roughly 90% seen once. The sequencing used peripheral blood, collected before any cancer treatment. The chain has TRBV15 and TRBJ2-5, with 8 bases aligning to TRBD1. The source is a male donor older than 55 with stage I lung adenocarcinoma. Written as DNA, the CDR3 is TGTGCCACCAGCAGATCTTTGACAGGGGCAAGGACCCAGTACTTC. Translated, it gives CATSRSLTGARTQYF.